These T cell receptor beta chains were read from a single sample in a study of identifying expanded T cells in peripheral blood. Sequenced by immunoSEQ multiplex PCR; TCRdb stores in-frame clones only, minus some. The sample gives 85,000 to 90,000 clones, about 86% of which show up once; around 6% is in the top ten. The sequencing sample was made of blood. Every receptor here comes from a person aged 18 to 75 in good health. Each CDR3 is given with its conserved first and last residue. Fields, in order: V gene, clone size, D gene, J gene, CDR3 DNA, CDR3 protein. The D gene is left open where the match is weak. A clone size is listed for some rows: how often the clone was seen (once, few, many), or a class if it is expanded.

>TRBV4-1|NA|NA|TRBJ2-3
TGCGCCAGCAGCCAAGAGCCCTGGACATCAATTACAGATACGCAGTATTTT
CASSQEPWTSITDTQYF
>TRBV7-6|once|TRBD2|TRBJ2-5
TGTGCCAGCAGCTTAGAGATGGATTCGACTAGCGCGCCCCAAGAGACCCAGTACTTC
CASSLEMDSTSAPQETQYF
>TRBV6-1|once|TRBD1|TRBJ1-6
TGTGCCAGCAGTCCGGGACAGTATAATTCACCCCTCCACTTT
CASSPGQYNSPLHF
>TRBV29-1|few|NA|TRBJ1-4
TGCAGCGTTGCCCCCGGGATGAATGAAAAACTGTTTTTT
CSVAPGMNEKLFF
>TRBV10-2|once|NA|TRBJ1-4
TGCGCCAGCAGTGGCAGTCTTAGGGGCCCTAATGAAAAACTGTTTTTT
CASSGSLRGPNEKLFF
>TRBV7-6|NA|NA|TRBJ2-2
TGTGCCAGCAGCTTAGCCCCTCCGGGAAACACCGGGGAGCTGTTTTTT
CASSLAPPGNTGELFF
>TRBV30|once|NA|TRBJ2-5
TGTGCCTGGGCAGGGGAAATTGTAGAGACCCAGTACTTC
CAWAGEIVETQYF
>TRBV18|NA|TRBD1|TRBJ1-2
TGTGCCAGCTCACCAGATTGGACAGGAGGACAATCCTATGGCTACACCTTC
CASSPDWTGGQSYGYTF
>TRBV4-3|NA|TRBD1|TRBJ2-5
TGCGCCAGCAGCCAAGGGGTTAGGGGGCCTCAAGAGACCCAGTACTTC
CASSQGVRGPQETQYF
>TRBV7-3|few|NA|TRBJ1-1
TGTGCCAGCAGCTTGACAGGGAACACTGAAGCTTTCTTT
CASSLTGNTEAFF
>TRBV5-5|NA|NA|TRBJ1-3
TGTGCCAGCAGCTTGGACCGGTACTCTGGAAACACCATATATTTT
CASSLDRYSGNTIYF
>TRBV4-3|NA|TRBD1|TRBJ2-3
TGCGCCAGCAGCCGCGGGACAGGGGGCACAGATACGCAGTATTTT
CASSRGTGGTDTQYF
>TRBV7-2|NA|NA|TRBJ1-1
TGTGCCAGCAGCTTACGCGCTGGGACGGGCAGATTGAACACTGAAGCTTTCTTT
CASSLRAGTGRLNTEAFF
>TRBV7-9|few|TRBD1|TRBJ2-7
TGTGCCAGCAGCCATATCCGGGACAGAGACGAGCAGTACTTC
CASSHIRDRDEQYF
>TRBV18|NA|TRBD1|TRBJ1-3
TGTGCCAGCTCGCACGACAGGGGGCCTGGAAACACCATATATTTT
CASSHDRGPGNTIYF
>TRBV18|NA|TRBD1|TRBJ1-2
TGTGCCAGCTCACCCCGACAGGGGAGGACAGCTAACTATGGCTACACCTTC
CASSPRQGRTANYGYTF
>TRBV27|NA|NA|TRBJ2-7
TGTGCCAGCAGTGGTAAACAGACATTCTACGAGCAGTACTTC
CASSGKQTFYEQYF
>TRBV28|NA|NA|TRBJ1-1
TGTGCCAGCAGTTTATGGCCGAACACTGAAGCTTTCTTT
CASSLWPNTEAFF
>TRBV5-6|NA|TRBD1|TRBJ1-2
TGTGCCAGCAGCGAGGACAGGGGAGGACCCTATGGCTACACCTTC
CASSEDRGGPYGYTF
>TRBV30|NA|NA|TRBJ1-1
TGTGCCTGGAGTGTTGTACTGGGATGGCGCGCTGAAGCTTTCTTT
CAWSVVLGWRAEAFF
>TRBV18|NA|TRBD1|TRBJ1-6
TGTGCCAGCTCAACTCTCAGCAGGACAGGGGGCGCAAGAGTCGATTCACCCCTCCACTTT
CASSTLSRTGGARVDSPLHF
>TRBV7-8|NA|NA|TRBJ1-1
TGTGCCAGCAGCTTAGCGGGGAACACTGAAGCTTTCTTT
CASSLAGNTEAFF
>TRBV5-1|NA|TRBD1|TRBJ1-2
TGCGCCAGCAGCAACGCCGGGACAGGGGGCTATGGCTACACCTTC
CASSNAGTGGYGYTF
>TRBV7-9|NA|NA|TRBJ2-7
TGTGCCAGCAGCGAGGGGGGCGAGCAGTACTTC
CASSEGGEQYF
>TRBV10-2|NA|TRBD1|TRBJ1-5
TGCGCCAGCAGTTATAGGGGGACAGGGAGTCAGCCCCAGCATTTT
CASSYRGTGSQPQHF
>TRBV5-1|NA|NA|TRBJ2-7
TGCGCCAGCAGCTTGGCGGAAACCTACGAGCAGTACTTC
CASSLAETYEQYF
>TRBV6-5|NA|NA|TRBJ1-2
TGTGCCAGCAGCCCGACCCAGAGGGCCTATGGCTACACCTTC
CASSPTQRAYGYTF
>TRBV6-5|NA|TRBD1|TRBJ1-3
TGTGCCAGCAGTCGGCAGGGGGGCGGAAACACCATATATTTT
CASSRQGGGNTIYF
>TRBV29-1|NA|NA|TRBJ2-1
TGCAGCGTTTGGGGTGGGAATGAGCAGTTCTTC
CSVWGGNEQFF
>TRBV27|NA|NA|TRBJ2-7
TGTGCCAGCAGTTTAATGGCTGGGCAGGGCAGTAGCGAGCAGTACTTC
CASSLMAGQGSSEQYF
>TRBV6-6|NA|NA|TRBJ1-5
TGTGCCAGCCGCGACACCCGAGGTAAACCCCAGCATTTT
CASRDTRGKPQHF
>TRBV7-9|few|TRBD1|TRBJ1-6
TGTGCCAGCAGATCGGGACAGGGGAGGGTAGGTTCACCCCTCCACTTT
CASRSGQGRVGSPLHF
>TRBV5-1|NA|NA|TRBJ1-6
TGCGCCAGCAGCTTGGCCTCAGGGGTCAATAATTCACCCCTCCACTTT
CASSLASGVNNSPLHF
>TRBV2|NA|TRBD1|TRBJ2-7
TGTGCCAGTCATTTCGGACAGGGGAGGTACGAGCAGTACTTC
CASHFGQGRYEQYF
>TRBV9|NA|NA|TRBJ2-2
TGTGCCAGCAGCGTAGGAGGCCTGGGTGGGGAGCTGTTTTTT
CASSVGGLGGELFF
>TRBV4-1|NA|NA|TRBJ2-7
TGCGCCAGCAGCCAAGAAGGCCTTATGGCTGAGCAGTACTTC
CASSQEGLMAEQYF
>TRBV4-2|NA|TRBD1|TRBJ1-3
TGTGCCAGCACCCGTACAGGGGAGGAAGACACCATATATTTT
CASTRTGEEDTIYF
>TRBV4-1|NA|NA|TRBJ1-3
TGCGCCAGCACCCGCCTCCCTGGAGATCCTGGAAACACCATATATTTT
CASTRLPGDPGNTIYF
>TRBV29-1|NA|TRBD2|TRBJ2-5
TGCAGCGTTGAGATAGGGGAGGGAGAGACCCAGTACTTC
CSVEIGEGETQYF
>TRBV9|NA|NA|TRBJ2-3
TGTGCCAGCAGTCAAAACACAGATACGCAGTATTTT
CASSQNTDTQYF
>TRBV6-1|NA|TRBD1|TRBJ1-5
TGTGCCAGCAGTCGACAGGGGATAGTCAATCAGCCCCAGCATTTT
CASSRQGIVNQPQHF
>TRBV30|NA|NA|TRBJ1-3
TGTGCCTGGACCCACACAGGGTATGGAAACACCATATATTTT
CAWTHTGYGNTIYF
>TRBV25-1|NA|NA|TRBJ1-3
TGTGCCAGCAGTGATCGGTACTCTGGAAACACCATATATTTT
CASSDRYSGNTIYF
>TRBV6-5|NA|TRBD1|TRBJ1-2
TGTGCCAGCAGCCCCAGACAGGGGTTGGGCTACACCTTC
CASSPRQGLGYTF
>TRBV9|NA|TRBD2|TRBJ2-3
TGTGCCAGCAGCGTATATGGGCGGGGGGCAGATACGCAGTATTTT
CASSVYGRGADTQYF
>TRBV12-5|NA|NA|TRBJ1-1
TGTGCTAGTGGTTTCTCGGCGGGGCTGGGGATGAACACTGAAGCTTTCTTT
CASGFSAGLGMNTEAFF
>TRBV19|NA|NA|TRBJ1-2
TGTGCCAGTAGTATCATCGGTGGGGTCACCTTC
CASSIIGGVTF
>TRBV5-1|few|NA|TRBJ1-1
TGCGCCAGCAGCTTCCAGGCTAGGAACACTGAAGCTTTCTTT
CASSFQARNTEAFF
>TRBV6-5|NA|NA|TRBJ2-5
TGTGCCAGCAGTTATATCCACAGTGAAGGGACCCAGTACTTC
CASSYIHSEGTQYF
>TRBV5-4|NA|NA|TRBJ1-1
TGTGCCAGCAGACCTTATCCCGGGATTAGGACTGAAGCTTTCTTT
CASRPYPGIRTEAFF
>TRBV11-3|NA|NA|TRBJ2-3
TGTGCCAGCAGCTCGGGCAGGGGACCTCGAGGCACAGATACGCAGTATTTT
CASSSGRGPRGTDTQYF
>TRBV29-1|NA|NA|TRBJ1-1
TGCAGCGTTGTGCGTACAGGGGAAGCTTTCTTT
CSVVRTGEAFF
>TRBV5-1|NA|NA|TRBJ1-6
TGCGCCAGCAGCCTTTCCAAGGGGCCGAAAAATTCACCCCTCCACTTT
CASSLSKGPKNSPLHF
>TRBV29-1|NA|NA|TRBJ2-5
TGCAGCGTTGTCACGAAGGTTGGACGGGAGACCCAGTACTTC
CSVVTKVGRETQYF
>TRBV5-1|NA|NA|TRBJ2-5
TGCGCCAGCAGCTTGGTGGCAGCACAAGAGACCCAGTACTTC
CASSLVAAQETQYF
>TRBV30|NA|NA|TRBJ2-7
TGTGCCTGGAGTGTAGGTCGGACACCTGGGGAGCAGTACTTC
CAWSVGRTPGEQYF
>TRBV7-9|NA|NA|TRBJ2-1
TGTGCCAGCAGCTTTCTGTTTTGGGGGGCGTTCTTC
CASSFLFWGAFF
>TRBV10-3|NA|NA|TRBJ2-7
TGTGCCATCAGTGAGTACCCCGGGCGGGGTGGGGAGCAGTACTTC
CAISEYPGRGGEQYF
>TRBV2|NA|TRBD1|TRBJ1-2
TGTGCCAGCAGCCTGGACAGGGACTGGCCCGGGGGCTATGGCTACACCTTC
CASSLDRDWPGGYGYTF
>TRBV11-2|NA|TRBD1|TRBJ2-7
TGTGCCAGCAGCTGGAGCATCGGACAGGGTTCTGGCGAGCAGTACTTC
CASSWSIGQGSGEQYF